This is a list of T cell receptor beta chains from one sample in a study of T cells in Graves' hyperthyroidism and ophthalmopathy. TCRdb used MiXCR to reprocess the multiplex PCR reads, holding one entry per CDR3 protein. This sample has approximately 330,000 distinct CDR3 sequences, with roughly a fifth found just once. Material for sequencing was blood. The source is a woman aged 45 to 65 with Graves' hyperthyroidism. The CDR3 runs from the conserved cysteine through the conserved F or W. A D gene is named only where the DNA matches it firmly. The size field is filled for only some rows; it gives once, few, many or a size class.

cdr3_length,d_call,j_call,v_call,clone_size,cdr3_aa,cdr3_nt
15,-,TRBJ2-7,TRBV18,many,CASSPQTAASGEQYF,TGTGCCAGCTCACCACAGACAGCTGCCTCCGGCGAGCAGTACTTC
14,TRBD1,TRBJ2-7,TRBV10-1,many,CASSGGTDPYEQYF,TGCGCCAGCAGTGGGGGGACAGATCCCTACGAGCAGTACTTC
15,TRBD1,TRBJ2-7,TRBV5-4,-,CASSSGVGGEGEQYF,TGTGCCAGCAGCTCCGGAGTAGGGGGCGAGGGCGAGCAGTACTTC
17,TRBD1,TRBJ1-1,TRBV7-7,few,CASSAGDSRPMNTEAFF,TGTGCTAGCAGCGCGGGGGACAGCAGACCTATGAACACTGAAGCTTTCTTT
13,-,TRBJ1-1,TRBV2,many,CASSDGGNTEAFF,TGTGCCAGCAGTGATGGGGGGAACACTGAAGCTTTCTTT
11,-,TRBJ1-2,TRBV3-1,many,CTSSQWFDYTF,TGTACCAGCAGCCAATGGTTCGACTACACCTTC
14,TRBD1,TRBJ2-7,TRBV30,few,CAWSATGGGYEQYF,TGTGCCTGGAGTGCGACAGGGGGGGGCTACGAGCAGTACTTC
12,-,TRBJ2-7,TRBV20-1,-,CSAAEFSYEQYF,TGCAGTGCTGCGGAGTTTTCCTACGAGCAGTACTTC
15,-,TRBJ1-6,TRBV5-5,-,CASSLVGGQGSPLHF,TGTGCCAGCAGCTTGGTGGGGGGGCAAGGCTCACCCCTCCACTTT
15,TRBD1,TRBJ1-3,TRBV10-3,few,CAISDPGQGSDTIYF,TGTGCCATCAGTGACCCGGGACAGGGAAGCGACACCATATATTTT
15,-,TRBJ1-1,TRBV28,few,CASSSPGGKNTEAFF,TGTGCCAGCAGTTCCCCCGGGGGGAAGAACACTGAAGCTTTCTTT
16,-,TRBJ2-7,TRBV20-1,many,CSASPLDSRTTYEQYF,TGCAGTGCTAGTCCCTTGGATAGCCGCACGACCTACGAGCAGTACTTC
11,-,TRBJ1-2,TRBV18,many,CASSPDSGYTF,TGTGCCAGCTCACCCGACTCGGGCTACACCTTC
14,-,TRBJ1-5,TRBV19,-,CASSLRGSGQPQHF,TGTGCCAGTAGCCTCCGGGGTAGTGGCCAGCCCCAGCATTTT
14,-,TRBJ1-2,TRBV2,many,CASYNGRANYGYTF,TGTGCCAGCTATAACGGGAGGGCTAACTATGGCTACACCTTC
14,-,TRBJ1-5,TRBV12-3/TRBV12-4,-,CASSFRSEDQPQHF,TGTGCCAGCAGTTTTCGTAGTGAGGATCAGCCCCAGCATTTT
15,-,TRBJ2-1,TRBV2,many,CASSEGTASYNEQFF,TGTGCCAGCAGTGAAGGGACTGCCTCCTACAATGAGCAGTTCTTC
14,TRBD1,TRBJ2-5,TRBV29-1,-,CSVEAGRGQETQYF,TGCAGCGTTGAAGCCGGCAGGGGGCAGGAGACCCAGTACTTC
17,TRBD2,TRBJ2-1,TRBV7-9,few,CASSARRGAGGPNEQFF,TGTGCCAGCAGCGCCCGCCGGGGAGCGGGAGGGCCGAATGAGCAGTTCTTC
18,-,TRBJ2-3,TRBV20-1,many,CSARDRGGLSLSTDTQYF,TGCAGTGCTAGAGATCGTGGGGGGCTGTCCCTTAGCACAGATACGCAGTATTTT
14,-,TRBJ2-3,TRBV30,many,CAWSPGVNFKTQYF,TGTGCCTGGAGTCCCGGGGTTAATTTTAAAACGCAGTATTTT
13,-,TRBJ2-1,TRBV20-1,many,CSARALGYGEQFF,TGCAGTGCTCGGGCCCTCGGGTACGGTGAGCAGTTCTTC
15,TRBD1,TRBJ1-2,TRBV2,many,CASSDEGAVSYGYTF,TGTGCCAGCAGTGACGAGGGGGCTGTTTCCTATGGCTACACCTTC
14,TRBD1,TRBJ2-7,TRBV20-1,many,CSASGTGGEYEQYF,TGCAGTGCTAGCGGGACAGGGGGAGAATACGAGCAGTACTTC
14,-,TRBJ1-4,TRBV5-5,many,CASSLVGKDEKLFF,TGTGCCAGCAGCTTGGTGGGGAAGGATGAAAAACTGTTTTTT
15,-,TRBJ2-1,TRBV6-9,-,CASSLGGDLGDEQFF,TGTGCCAGCAGCTTAGGTGGGGACCTGGGTGATGAGCAGTTCTTC
13,-,TRBJ2-7,TRBV27,-,CASSLKGFYEQYF,TGTGCCAGCAGTTTAAAAGGGTTCTACGAGCAGTACTTC
15,-,TRBJ2-1,TRBV7-8,many,CASTKRREVYNEQFF,TGTGCCAGCACTAAAAGGAGGGAGGTCTACAATGAGCAGTTCTTC
12,-,TRBJ1-2,TRBV28,many,CASSPDFRGYTF,TGTGCCAGCAGCCCGGATTTTAGGGGCTACACCTTC
15,TRBD1,TRBJ1-2,TRBV5-6,-,CASSDTGTGNCGYTF,TGTGCCAGCAGCGATACCGGGACAGGGAACTGTGGCTACACCTTC
17,TRBD2,TRBJ2-1,TRBV15,-,CATSRVPSGRAVSEQFF,TGTGCCACCAGCAGAGTCCCGAGCGGGAGGGCCGTCAGTGAGCAGTTCTTC
15,-,TRBJ2-3,TRBV27,few,CASNPLVGNTDTQYF,TGTGCCAGCAACCCCCTTGTTGGCAACACAGATACGCAGTATTTT
14,-,TRBJ1-2,TRBV11-2,many,CASTTGGRNYGYTF,TGTGCCAGCACCACCGGTGGCAGGAACTATGGCTACACCTTC
15,TRBD1,TRBJ2-2,TRBV15,many,CATSTGTGSVGELFF,TGTGCCACCAGTACCGGGACAGGGAGTGTCGGGGAGCTGTTTTTT
14,-,TRBJ2-7,TRBV20-1,few,CSARGVRVGHEQYF,TGCAGTGCTAGAGGGGTCAGGGTGGGACACGAGCAGTACTTC
16,-,TRBJ2-7,TRBV5-6,many,CASSLRVDSDRREQYF,TGTGCCAGCAGCTTGAGAGTGGACAGCGACCGAAGGGAGCAGTACTTC
14,TRBD1,TRBJ2-7,TRBV5-1,many,CASSPRDRNYEQYF,TGCGCCAGCAGCCCCAGGGACAGGAATTACGAGCAGTACTTC
16,TRBD2,TRBJ2-1,TRBV5-5,many,CASSLEKLAGRNEQFF,TGTGCCAGCAGCTTGGAGAAACTAGCGGGAAGGAATGAGCAGTTCTTC